These 23 T cell receptor beta chains originate from one sample sequenced in a study of blood T cells in healthy people across ages. With a J-beta primer mix and a sample-barcoded 5' primer, a second PCR ran about 6 to 11 cycles. TCRdb re-derived calls from the 5' RACE reads in MiXCR, one entry per CDR3 protein. The data contain over 600,000 distinct CDR3 sequences, around 45% of them singletons. The sample was blood. Receptors were obtained from a man at least 80 years old in good health.

This chain joins TRBV5-5 and TRBJ2-3; tentative D call: TRBD2 (5 bases). Germline V gene lookup returns CDR1 SGHKS and CDR2 YYEKEE (reference sequence). The CDR3 is 15 residues long. The V gene lost 5 bases and the J gene lost 1 base, with 14 bases spanning the gap. CDR3 loop: CASSRTRAGTDTQYF. The CDR3 DNA sequence: TGTGCCAGCAGTCGGACTCGCGCAGGCACAGATACGCAGTATTTT. Using reference TRBV5-5 and TRBJ2-3 for the parts outside the CDR3, the full variable domain is DAGVTQSPTHLIKTRGQQVTLRCSPISGHKSVSWYQQVLGQGPQFIFQYYEKEERGRGNFPDRFSARQFPNYSSELNVNALLLGDSALYLCASSRTRAGTDTQYFGPGTRLTVL.

The V and J genes are TRBV29-1 and TRBJ2-5, with D tentatively TRBD1 (6 bases). There are 12 residues in the CDR3. V dropped 8 bases and J dropped 1 base, with 11 bases sitting between them. Per germline, CDR1 SQVTM and CDR2 ANQGSEA. The CDR3 DNA follows: TGCAGCTCCGGACAGACCCAAGAGACCCAGTACTTC. Translating it yields CSSGQTQETQYF. The entire variable domain, with the rest obtained from reference TRBV29-1 and TRBJ2-5, is as follows: SAVISQKPSRDICQRGTSLTIQCQVDSQVTMMFWYRQQPGQSLTLIATANQGSEATYESGFVIDKFPISRPNLTFSTLTVSNMSPEDSSIYLCSSGQTQETQYFGPGTRLLVL.

This clonotype came up once. This may be a read error, as it is one base from a much larger clone. The chain uses TRBV7-2 and TRBJ2-7; maybe TRBD1 (6 bases). The germline gives CDR1 SGHTA, CDR2 FQGNSA. CDR3 size: 14 residues. The V end lost 5 bases, the J end lost 0 bases, and 11 bases lay between the germline ends. In DNA form, the CDR3 reads TGTGCCAGCAGCCGACAGGAGAGCTCCTACGAGCAGTACTTC. It encodes CASSRQESSYEQYF. The full variable domain, completed using reference TRBV7-2 and TRBJ2-7, is GAGVSQSPSNKVTEKGKDVELRCDPISGHTALYWYRQSLGQGLEFLIYFQGNSAPDKSGLPSDRFSAERTGGSVSTLTIQRTQQEDSAVYLCASSRQESSYEQYFGPGTRLTVT.

The chain has TRBV9 and TRBJ2-1; weak D call: TRBD2 (6 bases). This CDR3 is built from 14 residues. Germline CDR1 and CDR2: SGDLS and YYNGEE. Trimming took off 0 bases at V and 12 bases at J, with 16 bases between the two ends. DNA of the CDR3: TGTGCCAGCAGCGTAGAGCCTAGCGCAGCTACGCAGTTCTTC. As protein: CASSVEPSAATQFF.

V is TRBV20-1 and J is TRBJ2-4; 10 bases align to TRBD2. V dropped 6 bases and J dropped 13; count of bases not matched to a gene: 27. The CDR3 totals 18 residues. In germline, CDR1 is DFQATT, CDR2 SNEGSKA (reference sequence). The CDR3 protein is CSARPHSGRAVSYNEQYF. For the CDR3, the DNA is TGCAGTGCCCGGCCCCACAGCGGGAGGGCCGTCTCCTACAATGAGCAGTACTTC.

This clonotype came up a few times. This chain uses TRBV20-1 with TRBJ2-3, with 9 bases aligning to TRBD1. This CDR3 region has 13 residues. The germline V gene has CDR1 DFQATT and CDR2 SNEGSKA (reference sequence). V was clipped by 4 bases and J by 3 bases; unmatched bases: 2. This chain's CDR3 is CSATTGGTDTQYF. The CDR3 DNA reads TGCAGTGCTACGACAGGGGGAACAGATACGCAGTATTTT.

Note on this clonotype: Just one base apart from a much larger clone, this may be a read error. The chain employs TRBV7-6 and TRBJ2-1; the match to TRBD2 covers 10 bases. The CDR3 covers 16 residues. CDR1 is SGHVS, CDR2 FNYEAQ, per germline. The DNA of the CDR3 is TGTGCCAGCTGCTTAAAGCGGGAGGGCCGGGGCAATGAGCAGTTCTTC. Translating gives CASCLKREGRGNEQFF.

This clonotype turned up a few times. The genes are TRBV6-1 and TRBJ2-7, with TRBD1 matching 7 bases. Per germline, CDR1 MNHNS and CDR2 SASEGT. V trimming: 2 bases; J trimming: 4 bases; junction bases outside the gene matches: 8. The CDR3 has 15 residues. Written as DNA, the CDR3 is TGTGCCAGCAGTGAAATAGGGGGCAAGCGGTACGAGCAGTACTTC. It is translated as CASSEIGGKRYEQYF.

The genes are TRBV5-1 and TRBJ1-6; 7 bases agree with TRBD1. This CDR3 is 15 amino acids long. The J segment lost 5 bases and the V segment lost 5 bases, leaving 7 bases of the junction unmatched. In germline, CDR1 is SGHRS, CDR2 YFSETQ. CDR3: CASRPQGNHNSPLHF. Written as DNA, the CDR3 is TGCGCCAGCAGGCCACAGGGGAATCATAATTCACCCCTCCACTTT.

The rearrangement uses TRBV3-1 and TRBJ2-3; TRBD2 agrees at 7 bases. This CDR3 spans 16 amino acids. After removal of 0 bases from V and 5 bases from J, the junction contained 8 bases not matched to a gene. Germline V gene data show CDR1 as LGHDT and CDR2 as YNNKEL (reference sequence). CDR3 nucleotide sequence: TGTGCCAGCAGCCAAGATCTATCGGGAGGAGTAGATACGCAGTATTTT. Its translation is CASSQDLSGGVDTQYF.

The chain employs TRBV12-3 or TRBV12-4 and TRBJ2-1; D assignment may be TRBD1 or TRBD2 (5 bases each). V was pared by 6 bases and J by 8 bases, with 20 bases between. This CDR3 is 15 amino acids long. The CDR3 spells CASSQSGTPSDEQFF. CDR3 nucleotides: TGTGCCAGCAGCCAGTCCGGGACCCCATCTGATGAGCAGTTCTTC.

This clonotype turned up a few times. The CDR3 bases are TGTGCCAGCAGTAAACGAGGAAGCTCCTACGAGCAGTACTTC. Its protein product is CASSKRGSSYEQYF. The rearrangement joins TRBV12-3 or TRBV12-4 to TRBJ2-7; D not resolved. V was clipped by 5 bases and J by 0 bases, with 11 bases between them. The CDR3 contains 14 residues.

The CDR3 DNA follows: TGTGCCACCAGCATCCATGGGGGGAAATCAGAGCGGGAGGGCAGCATTCAGTACTTC. Translating it yields CATSIHGGKSEREGSIQYF. The chain recombines TRBV15 with TRBJ2-4; 10 bases match TRBD2. V shed 4 bases and J 9 bases; nucleotides not matched to a gene: 21. Per the germline V gene, CDR1 is LNHNV and CDR2 is YYDKDF (reference sequence). This CDR3 has 19 residues.

This clonotype has just one count. One junction end does not reproduce the germline sequence, and a read error may be involved. This chain connects TRBV7-9 to TRBJ2-3; D is unclear. Germline CDR1 reads SEHNR; CDR2 reads FQNEAQ (reference sequence). The CDR3 runs 12 residues. DNA of the CDR3: TGTGCCAGCAGCGTATACACAGATATGCAGTATTTT. Protein: CASSVYTDMQYF.

This clonotype appeared a few times. The rearrangement links TRBV29-1 to TRBJ2-5, with TRBD2 matching over 16 bases. This CDR3 is 15 amino acids long. Germline assignment: CDR1 SQVTM and CDR2 ANQGSEA. With 5 bases clipped from V and 11 bases from J, the junction kept 11 bases outside the gene matches. The CDR3 sequence is CSVRGLAGGTPEQYF. In nucleotides, the CDR3 is TGCAGCGTTCGGGGACTAGCGGGAGGGACTCCGGAGCAGTACTTC.

This clonotype was observed many times. Its ends do not fully match the called genes, so a read error is possible. The chain couples TRBV9 to TRBJ2-5, with D tentatively TRBD1 (6 bases). The CDR3 sequence is 13 residues long. CDR1 is SGDLS and CDR2 is YYNGEE in the germline V gene. CDR3 loop: CASSVGQQETQYF. For the CDR3, the DNA is TGTGCCAGCAGTGTAGGACAGCAAGAGACCCAGTACTTC.

This clonotype was observed a few times. V is TRBV3-1 and J is TRBJ2-1; possible D gene TRBD2, 6 bases. The V end was cut by 4 bases, the J end by 6 bases, with 19 bases between. Germline CDR1 is LGHDT and CDR2 is YNNKEL (reference sequence). This CDR3 region has 16 residues. Written as DNA, the CDR3 is TGTGCCAGCAGCCCGTACGGGACTCAAGGCCGCAATGAGCAGTTCTTC. Its translation is CASSPYGTQGRNEQFF.

J is TRBJ2-3 and V is TRBV25-1, with D unresolved. CDR3 length: 13 amino acids. V lost 2 bases to trimming and J lost 3 bases, with 6 bases between them. Germline CDR1 and CDR2: MGHDK and SYGVNS. The CDR3: CASSEAGTDTQYF. The CDR3 coding sequence is TGTGCCAGCAGTGAAGCCGGGACAGATACGCAGTATTTT. The complete variable domain, with remaining parts taken from reference TRBV25-1 and TRBJ2-3, reads EADIYQTPRYLVIGTGKKITLECSQTMGHDKMYWYQQDPGMELHLIHYSYGVNSTEKGDLSSESTVSRIRTEHFPLTLESARPSHTSQYLCASSEAGTDTQYFGPGTRLTVL.

This rearrangement joins TRBV12-3 or TRBV12-4 to TRBJ1-2; 9 bases are a match to TRBD1. The CDR3 has 15 amino acids. Germline trimming cut 7 bases from V and 8 bases from J; bases unmatched to any gene: 14. The CDR3 coding sequence is TGTGCCAGCACTCGAGAGGGGGGACAGGGTTCCGGCTACACCTTC. Amino acids: CASTREGGQGSGYTF.

The J gene is TRBJ1-4, the V gene TRBV27, with D possibly matching TRBD1 (5 bases). In germline, CDR1 is MNHEY, CDR2 SMNVEV (reference sequence). Trimming shortened V by 2 bases and J by 5 bases, and 6 bases separated the two germline ends. This CDR3 region has 13 residues. Written as DNA, the CDR3 is TGTGCCAGCAGTTTAAGGGGCAATGAAAAACTGTTTTTT. Translated, it gives CASSLRGNEKLFF.

This clonotype was observed a few times. This rearrangement joins TRBV7-3 to TRBJ2-5, with D tentatively TRBD1 (6 bases). V lost 2 bases and J 5 bases, leaving 15 bases between the germline ends. CDR1 is SGHTA, CDR2 FQGTGA, per germline. The CDR3 contains 15 residues. DNA of the CDR3: TGTGCCAGCAGCTTATTGGGCTCGGGACATGAGACCCAGTACTTC. Residues: CASSLLGSGHETQYF.

In its sample, this clonotype was seen a few times. V usage is TRBV4-3 and J usage is TRBJ2-2; TRBD1 agrees at 11 bases. CDR3 length: 15 residues. The V and J ends lost 5 bases and 10 bases, in that order; junction bases with no gene match: 9. Germline values: CDR1 LGHNA, CDR2 YSLEER. CDR3 region: CASSARTGGAEELFF. The DNA of the CDR3 is TGCGCCAGCAGCGCCCGGACAGGGGGCGCGGAGGAGCTGTTTTTT.

The rearrangement uses TRBV4-2 and TRBJ2-4; D perhaps matches TRBD1 (5 bases). This CDR3 is 12 amino acids long. The germline V gene encodes CDR1 LGHNA and CDR2 YNFKEQ. The germline V and J ends were trimmed by 8 bases and 6 bases, with 11 bases remaining between them. The DNA for the CDR3 is TGTGCCAGCGAGAGTGACAGAAACATTCAGTACTTC. It yields the protein CASESDRNIQYF.